Each of the 6 T cell receptor beta chains below was sequenced from the same sample in a study of beta chain features in type 1 diabetes. Their antigens are not known. Findings of the study overall: All four CD4+ subsets of Type 1 diabetes patients contained TCRB CDR3s that were moderately but significantly shorter.

The investigators reverse transcribed all of the isolated RNA, so they sequenced expressed TCRB transcripts. Sequenced by immunoSEQ multiplex PCR; TCRdb stores in-frame clones only, minus some. Of 300,000 to 350,000 clones detected, roughly 13% appear once; the ten largest clones hold approximately 0.016%. Sequenced sample: naive CD4+ T cells from blood. The receptors originated from a woman aged 18 to 35 with type 1 diabetes.

The sample holds a few counts of this clone. The rearrangement links TRBV19 to TRBJ1-2, with D possibly being TRBD1 (6 bases). The CDR3 is made up of 14 amino acids. V was clipped by 5 bases and J by 4 bases, with 14 bases between them. Per the germline V gene, CDR1 is LNHDA and CDR2 is SQIVND (reference sequence). The CDR3 reads CASSPRTAVYGYTF. DNA of the CDR3: TGTGCCAGTAGTCCAAGGACAGCAGTCTATGGCTACACCTTC.

This sequence joins TRBV2 and TRBJ2-1; D not certain. V was trimmed by 7 bases and J by 7 bases, leaving 8 bases between them. CDR1 SNHLY and CDR2 FYNNEI come from the germline V gene. This CDR3 region has 11 residues. The CDR3 loop reads CASKQWNEQFF. For the CDR3, the DNA is TGTGCCAGCAAACAGTGGAATGAGCAGTTCTTC.

This CDR3 reads CASSFIRGRGIIGEKLFF. The CDR3 bases are TGTGCCAGCAGCTTCATCCGGGGCAGGGGAATAATTGGTGAAAAACTGTTTTTT. V is TRBV11-2 and J is TRBJ1-4, with D maybe TRBD1 (6 bases). This CDR3 contains 18 residues. Between the trimmed V and J ends, which lost 3 bases and 7 bases, there was a span of 24 bases. CDR1 and CDR2 from the germline V gene are SGHAT and FQNNGV.

This clone was seen more than once but under ten times. The chain is built from TRBV7-9 and TRBJ1-2, with 8 bases that match TRBD1. CDR1 and CDR2 (germline): SEHNR, FQNEAQ (reference sequence). The CDR3 is 14 residues long. V shed 5 bases and J 8 bases; nucleotides not matched to a gene: 10. For the CDR3, the DNA is TGTGCCAGCAGCCGACAGGGGACTATGGAGGGCTACACCTTC. Translated: CASSRQGTMEGYTF.

The chain combines TRBV5-4 with TRBJ1-2; D unclear. The V gene's germline CDR1 is SGHNT and CDR2 YYREEE (reference sequence). The CDR3 covers 13 residues. V was clipped by 0 bases and J by 8 bases, with 11 bases between them. CDR3 in DNA: TGTGCCAGCAGCTTGGTTGAGGGTTACGGCTACACCTTC. As protein: CASSLVEGYGYTF.

The chain carries TRBV30 and TRBJ2-5; 10 nucleotides align to TRBD2. V lost 3 bases and J lost 1; bases outside the gene matches: 8. Germline CDR1 and CDR2: GTSNPN and SVGIG (reference sequence). The CDR3 has 16 amino acids. The CDR3 spells CAWSRSSGGPQETQYF. CDR3 in DNA: TGTGCCTGGAGCAGGTCTAGCGGGGGTCCCCAAGAGACCCAGTACTTC. Looking up the rest from reference TRBV30 and TRBJ2-5 gives the full variable domain: SQTIHQWPATLVQPVGSPLSLECTVEGTSNPNLYWYRQAAGRGLQLLFYSVGIGQISSEVPQNLSASRPQDRQFILSSKKLLLSDSGFYLCAWSRSSGGPQETQYFGPGTRLLVL.